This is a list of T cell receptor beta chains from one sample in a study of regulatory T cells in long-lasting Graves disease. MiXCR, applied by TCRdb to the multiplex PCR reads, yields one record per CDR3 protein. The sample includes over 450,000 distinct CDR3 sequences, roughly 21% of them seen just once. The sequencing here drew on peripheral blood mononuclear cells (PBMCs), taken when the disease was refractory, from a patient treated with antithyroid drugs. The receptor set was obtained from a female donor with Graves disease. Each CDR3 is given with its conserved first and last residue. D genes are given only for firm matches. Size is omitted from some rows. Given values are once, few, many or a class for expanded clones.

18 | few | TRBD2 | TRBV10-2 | CASSEPASGEGRSYEQYF
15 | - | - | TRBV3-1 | CASSQAKDGGNTIYF
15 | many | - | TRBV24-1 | CATSDATGSNQPQHF
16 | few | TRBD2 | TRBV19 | CASRTGLAGAEETQYF
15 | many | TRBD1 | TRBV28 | CASSWDREAGNTIYF
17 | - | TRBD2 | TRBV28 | CASSLYRTSGGAEELFF
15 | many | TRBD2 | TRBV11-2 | CASSTGLAGGEEQYF
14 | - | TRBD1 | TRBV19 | CASSSTGGHQPQHF
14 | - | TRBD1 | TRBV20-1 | CSASRQGPGTEAFF
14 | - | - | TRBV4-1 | CASSRWVENSPLHF
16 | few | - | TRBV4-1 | CASSPEAGTSTREQYF
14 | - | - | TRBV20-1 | CSARGGAEQETQYF
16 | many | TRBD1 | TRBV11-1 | CASSSGTGVSVHGYTF
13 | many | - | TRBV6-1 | CASSEVGDYGYTF
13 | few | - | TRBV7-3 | CASSFSSGGTQYF
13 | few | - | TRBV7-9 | CASTLPQGRGYTF
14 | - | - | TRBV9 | CASTPGPGNQPQHF
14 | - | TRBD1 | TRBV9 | CASSVGQGLEEQYF
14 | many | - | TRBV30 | CAWTWVSDQDGYTF
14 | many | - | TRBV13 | CASSLPRVNTEAFF
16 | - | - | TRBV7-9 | CASSSPLGTLNQPQHF
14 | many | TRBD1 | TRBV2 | CASSVGQGYTEAFF
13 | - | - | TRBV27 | CASGTQQGIGYTF
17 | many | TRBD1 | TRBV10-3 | CAINLLPGTGMNTEAFF